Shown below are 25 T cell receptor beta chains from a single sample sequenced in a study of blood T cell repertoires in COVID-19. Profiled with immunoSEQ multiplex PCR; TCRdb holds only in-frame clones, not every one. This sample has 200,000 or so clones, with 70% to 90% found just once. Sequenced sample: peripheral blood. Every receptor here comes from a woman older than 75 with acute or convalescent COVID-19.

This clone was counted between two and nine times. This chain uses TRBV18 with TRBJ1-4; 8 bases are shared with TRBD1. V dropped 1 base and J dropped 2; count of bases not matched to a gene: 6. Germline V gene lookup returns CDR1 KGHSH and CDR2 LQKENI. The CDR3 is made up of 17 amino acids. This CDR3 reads CASSPQGQGLTNEKLFF. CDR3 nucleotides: TGTGCCAGCTCACCACAAGGACAGGGATTGACTAATGAAAAACTGTTTTTT.

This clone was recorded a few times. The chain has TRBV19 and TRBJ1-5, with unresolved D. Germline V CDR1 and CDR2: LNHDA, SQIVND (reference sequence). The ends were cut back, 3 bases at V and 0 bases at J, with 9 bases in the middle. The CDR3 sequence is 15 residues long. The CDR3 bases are TGTGCCAGTAGTATGGCAGTATATAGCAATCAGCCCCAGCATTTT. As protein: CASSMAVYSNQPQHF.

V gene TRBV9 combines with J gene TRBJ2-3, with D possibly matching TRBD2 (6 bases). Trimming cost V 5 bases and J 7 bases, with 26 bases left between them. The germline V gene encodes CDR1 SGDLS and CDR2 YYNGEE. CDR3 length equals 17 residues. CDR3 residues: CASSKGSSASQTYTQYF. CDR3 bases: TGTGCCAGCAGTAAGGGGTCTAGCGCCTCCCAAACATATACGCAGTATTTT.

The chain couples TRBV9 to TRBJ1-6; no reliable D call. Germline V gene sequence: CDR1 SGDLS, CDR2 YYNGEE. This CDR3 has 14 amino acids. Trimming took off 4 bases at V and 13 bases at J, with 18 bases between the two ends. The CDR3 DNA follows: TGTGCCAGCAGCCCGGAGGCAGAGGGCATTCCCCTCCACTTT. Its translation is CASSPEAEGIPLHF.

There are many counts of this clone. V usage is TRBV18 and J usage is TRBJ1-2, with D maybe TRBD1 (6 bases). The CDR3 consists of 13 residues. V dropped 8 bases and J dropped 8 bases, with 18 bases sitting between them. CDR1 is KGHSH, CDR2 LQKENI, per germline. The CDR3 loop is CASRRTEAIGYTF. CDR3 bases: TGTGCCAGCCGTCGGACAGAAGCTATCGGCTACACCTTC.

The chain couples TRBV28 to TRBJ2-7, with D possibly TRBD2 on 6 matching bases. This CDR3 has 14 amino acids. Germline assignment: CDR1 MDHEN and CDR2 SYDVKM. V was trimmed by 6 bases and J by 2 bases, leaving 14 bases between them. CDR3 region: CASRVGGAPYEQYF. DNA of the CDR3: TGTGCCAGCAGAGTAGGCGGGGCCCCCTACGAGCAGTACTTC.

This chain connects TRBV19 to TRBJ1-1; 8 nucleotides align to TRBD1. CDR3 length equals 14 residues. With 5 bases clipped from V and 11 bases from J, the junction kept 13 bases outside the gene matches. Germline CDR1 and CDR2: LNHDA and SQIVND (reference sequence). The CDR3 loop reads CASSSRDRSLWAFF. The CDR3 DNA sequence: TGTGCCAGTAGTTCCCGGGACAGGTCTTTGTGGGCTTTCTTT. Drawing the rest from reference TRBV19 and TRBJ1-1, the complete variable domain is DGGITQSPKYLFRKEGQNVTLSCEQNLNHDAMYWYRQDPGQGLRLIYYSQIVNDFQKGDIAEGYSVSREKKESFPLTVTSAQKNPTAFYLCASSSRDRSLWAFFGQGTRLTVV.

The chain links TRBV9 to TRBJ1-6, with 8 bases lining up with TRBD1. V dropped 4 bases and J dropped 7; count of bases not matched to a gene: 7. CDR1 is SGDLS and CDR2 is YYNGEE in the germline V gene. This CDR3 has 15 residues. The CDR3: CASSLQGVDNSPLHF. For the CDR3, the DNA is TGTGCCAGCAGCTTACAGGGGGTGGACAATTCACCCCTCCACTTT.

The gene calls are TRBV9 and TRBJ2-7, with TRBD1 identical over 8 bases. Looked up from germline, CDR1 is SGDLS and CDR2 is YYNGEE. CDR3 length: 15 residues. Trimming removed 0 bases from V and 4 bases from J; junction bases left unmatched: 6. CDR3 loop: CASSVDQGAGYEQYF. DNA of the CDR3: TGTGCCAGCAGCGTAGACCAGGGGGCTGGGTACGAGCAGTACTTC.

CDR3 amino acids: CASSTADTQYF. CDR3 DNA: TGTGCCAGCAGCACAGCAGATACGCAGTATTTT. The J gene is TRBJ2-3, the V gene TRBV11-3, with D unclear. V was trimmed by 5 bases and J by 4 bases, leaving 4 bases between them. Germline values: CDR1 SGHNT, CDR2 YENEEA. The CDR3 is made up of 11 amino acids.

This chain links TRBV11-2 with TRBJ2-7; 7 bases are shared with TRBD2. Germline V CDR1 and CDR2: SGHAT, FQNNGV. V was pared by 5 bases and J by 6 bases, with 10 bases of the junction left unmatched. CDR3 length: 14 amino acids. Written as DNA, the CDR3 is TGTGCCAGCAGCCGTCTCGGGGGAGGGCTCGAGCAGTACTTC. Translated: CASSRLGGGLEQYF.

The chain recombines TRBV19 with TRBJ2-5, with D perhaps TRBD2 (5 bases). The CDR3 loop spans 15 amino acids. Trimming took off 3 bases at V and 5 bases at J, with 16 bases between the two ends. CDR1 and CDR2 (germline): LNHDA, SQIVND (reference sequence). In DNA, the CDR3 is TGTGCCAGTAGTATCGCGAGGGCCACGGGGGAGACCCAGTACTTC. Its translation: CASSIARATGETQYF.

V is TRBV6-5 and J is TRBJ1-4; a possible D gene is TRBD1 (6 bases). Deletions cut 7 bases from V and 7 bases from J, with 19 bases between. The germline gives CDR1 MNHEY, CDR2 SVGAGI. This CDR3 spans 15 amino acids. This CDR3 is CASTSVGARGEKLFF. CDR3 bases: TGTGCCAGCACCTCGGTGGGGGCTAGGGGTGAAAAACTGTTTTTT.

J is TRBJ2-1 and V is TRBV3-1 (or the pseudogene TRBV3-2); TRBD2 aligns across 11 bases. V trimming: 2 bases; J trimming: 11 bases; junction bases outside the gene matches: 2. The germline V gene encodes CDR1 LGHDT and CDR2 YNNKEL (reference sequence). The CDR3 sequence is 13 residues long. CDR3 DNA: TGTGCCAGCAGCCAAACTAGCGGGGGTCAGCAGTTCTTC. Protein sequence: CASSQTSGGQQFF.

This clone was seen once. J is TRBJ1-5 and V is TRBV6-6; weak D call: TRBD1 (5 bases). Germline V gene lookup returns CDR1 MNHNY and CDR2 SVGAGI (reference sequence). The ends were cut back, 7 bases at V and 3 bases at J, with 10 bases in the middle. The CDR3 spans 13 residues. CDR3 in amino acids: CASIGRDNQPQHF. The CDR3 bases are TGTGCCAGCATTGGCAGGGACAATCAGCCCCAGCATTTT.

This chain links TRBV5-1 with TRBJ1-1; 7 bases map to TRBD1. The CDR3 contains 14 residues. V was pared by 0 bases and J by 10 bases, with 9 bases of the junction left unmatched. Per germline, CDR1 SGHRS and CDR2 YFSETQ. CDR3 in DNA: TGCGCCAGCAGCTTGGTAGGGACAGCCAAAACAGCTTTCTTT. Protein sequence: CASSLVGTAKTAFF.

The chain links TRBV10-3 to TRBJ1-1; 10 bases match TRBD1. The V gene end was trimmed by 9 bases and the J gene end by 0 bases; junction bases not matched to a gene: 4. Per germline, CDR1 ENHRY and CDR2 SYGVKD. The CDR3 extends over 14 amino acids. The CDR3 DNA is TGTGCCATTGGGACAGGGGTCATGAACACTGAAGCTTTCTTT. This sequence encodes CAIGTGVMNTEAFF.

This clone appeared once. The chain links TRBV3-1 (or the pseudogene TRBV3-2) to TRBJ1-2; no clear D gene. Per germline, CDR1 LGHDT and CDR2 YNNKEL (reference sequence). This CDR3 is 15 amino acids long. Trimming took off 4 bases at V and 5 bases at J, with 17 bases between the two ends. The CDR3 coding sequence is TGTGCCAGCAGCCCCCTGGAGGTGGGGAGGTATGGCTACACCTTC. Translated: CASSPLEVGRYGYTF.

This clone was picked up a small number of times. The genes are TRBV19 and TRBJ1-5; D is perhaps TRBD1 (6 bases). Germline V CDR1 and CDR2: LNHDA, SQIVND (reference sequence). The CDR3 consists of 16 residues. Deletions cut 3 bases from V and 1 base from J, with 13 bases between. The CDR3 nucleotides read TGTGCCAGTAGTATTATCGTCAGGGGAAGCAATCAGCCCCAGCATTTT. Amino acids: CASSIIVRGSNQPQHF.

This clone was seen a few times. The CDR3 loop reads CASSLAGTPDYEQYF. DNA of the CDR3: TGTGCCAGTAGTCTAGCCGGGACACCGGACTACGAGCAGTACTTC. This chain uses TRBV19 with TRBJ2-7, with D possibly matching TRBD1 (6 bases). Germline CDR1 and CDR2: LNHDA and SQIVND (reference sequence). V lost 5 bases to trimming and J lost 3 bases, with 17 bases between them. The CDR3 totals 15 residues. The full variable domain, its missing parts supplied by reference TRBV19 and TRBJ2-7, is DGGITQSPKYLFRKEGQNVTLSCEQNLNHDAMYWYRQDPGQGLRLIYYSQIVNDFQKGDIAEGYSVSREKKESFPLTVTSAQKNPTAFYLCASSLAGTPDYEQYFGPGTRLTVT.

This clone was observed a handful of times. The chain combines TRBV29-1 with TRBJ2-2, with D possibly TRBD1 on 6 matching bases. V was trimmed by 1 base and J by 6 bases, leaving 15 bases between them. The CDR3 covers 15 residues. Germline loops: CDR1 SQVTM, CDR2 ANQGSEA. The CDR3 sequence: CSVEVFGGSPGELFF. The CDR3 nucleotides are TGCAGCGTTGAAGTTTTTGGGGGCTCCCCCGGGGAGCTGTTTTTT.

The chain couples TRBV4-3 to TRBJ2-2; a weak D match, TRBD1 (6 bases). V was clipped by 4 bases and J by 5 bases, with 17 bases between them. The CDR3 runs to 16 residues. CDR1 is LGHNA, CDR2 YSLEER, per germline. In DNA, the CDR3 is TGCGCCAGCAGCCTATTACAGGGATCGAGGACCGGGGAGCTGTTTTTT. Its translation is CASSLLQGSRTGELFF.

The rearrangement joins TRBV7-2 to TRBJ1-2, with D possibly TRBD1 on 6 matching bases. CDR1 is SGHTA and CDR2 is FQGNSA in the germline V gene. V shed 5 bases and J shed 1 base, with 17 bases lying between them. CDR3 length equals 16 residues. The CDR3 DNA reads TGTGCCAGCAGCCCCCAGGGGCCCATCGGTAACTATGGCTACACCTTC. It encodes CASSPQGPIGNYGYTF.

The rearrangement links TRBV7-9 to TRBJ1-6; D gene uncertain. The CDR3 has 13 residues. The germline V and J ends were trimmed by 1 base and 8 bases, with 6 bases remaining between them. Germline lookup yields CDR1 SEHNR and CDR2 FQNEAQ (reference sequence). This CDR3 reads CASSLVPDSPLHF. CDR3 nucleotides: TGTGCCAGCAGCTTAGTTCCTGATTCACCCCTCCACTTT.

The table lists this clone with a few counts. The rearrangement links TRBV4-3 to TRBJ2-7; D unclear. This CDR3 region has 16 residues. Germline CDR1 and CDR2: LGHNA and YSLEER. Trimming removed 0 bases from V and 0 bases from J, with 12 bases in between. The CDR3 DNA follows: TGCGCCAGCAGCCAAGAATTTCGAGGTGTCTCCTACGAGCAGTACTTC. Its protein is CASSQEFRGVSYEQYF.